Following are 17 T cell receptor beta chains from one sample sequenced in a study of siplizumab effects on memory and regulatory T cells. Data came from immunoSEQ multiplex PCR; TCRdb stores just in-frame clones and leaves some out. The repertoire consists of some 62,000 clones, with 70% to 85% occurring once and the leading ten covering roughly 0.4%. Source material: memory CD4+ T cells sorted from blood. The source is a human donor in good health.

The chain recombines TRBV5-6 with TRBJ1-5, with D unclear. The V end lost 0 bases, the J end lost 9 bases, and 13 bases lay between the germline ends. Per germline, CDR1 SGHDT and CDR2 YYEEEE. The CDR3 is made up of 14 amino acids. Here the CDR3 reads CASSLGSGWGPQHF. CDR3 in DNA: TGTGCCAGCAGCTTGGGGTCGGGCTGGGGGCCCCAGCATTTT.

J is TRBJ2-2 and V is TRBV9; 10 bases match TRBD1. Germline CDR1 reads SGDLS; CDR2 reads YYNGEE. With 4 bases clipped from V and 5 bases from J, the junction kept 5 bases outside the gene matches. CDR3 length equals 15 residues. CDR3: CASSPRTGGTGELFF. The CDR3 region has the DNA TGTGCCAGCAGCCCACGGACAGGGGGGACCGGGGAGCTGTTTTTT.

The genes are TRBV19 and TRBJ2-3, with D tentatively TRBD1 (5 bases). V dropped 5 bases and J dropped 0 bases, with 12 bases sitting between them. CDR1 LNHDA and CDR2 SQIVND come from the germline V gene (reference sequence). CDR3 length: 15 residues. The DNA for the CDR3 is TGTGCCAGTAGTTTCACAGGTCCTAGCACAGATACGCAGTATTTT. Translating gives CASSFTGPSTDTQYF.

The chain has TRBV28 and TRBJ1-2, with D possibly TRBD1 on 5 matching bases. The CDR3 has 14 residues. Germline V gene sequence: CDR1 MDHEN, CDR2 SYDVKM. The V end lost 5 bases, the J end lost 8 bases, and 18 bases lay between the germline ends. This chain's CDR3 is CASSTGQGPWGYTF. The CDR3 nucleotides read TGTGCCAGCAGTACGGGTCAGGGCCCCTGGGGCTACACCTTC.

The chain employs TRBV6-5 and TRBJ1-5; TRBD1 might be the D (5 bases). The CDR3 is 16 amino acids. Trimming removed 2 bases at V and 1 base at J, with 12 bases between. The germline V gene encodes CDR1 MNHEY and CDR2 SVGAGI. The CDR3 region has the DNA TGTGCCAGCAGTTACGGGAGGAGGGGAAGCAATCAGCCCCAGCATTTT. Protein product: CASSYGRRGSNQPQHF.

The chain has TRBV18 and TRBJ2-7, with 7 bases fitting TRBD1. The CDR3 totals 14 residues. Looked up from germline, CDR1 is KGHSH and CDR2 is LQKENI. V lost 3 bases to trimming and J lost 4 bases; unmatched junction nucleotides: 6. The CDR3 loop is CASSPRQGEYEQYF. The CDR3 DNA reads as TGTGCCAGCTCACCCCGTCAGGGGGAATACGAGCAGTACTTC.

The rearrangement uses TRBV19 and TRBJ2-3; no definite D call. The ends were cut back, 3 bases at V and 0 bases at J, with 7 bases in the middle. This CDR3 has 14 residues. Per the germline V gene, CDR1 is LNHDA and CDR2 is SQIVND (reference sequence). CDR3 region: CASSILLSTDTQYF. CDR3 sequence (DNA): TGTGCCAGTAGTATCCTCCTTAGCACAGATACGCAGTATTTT.

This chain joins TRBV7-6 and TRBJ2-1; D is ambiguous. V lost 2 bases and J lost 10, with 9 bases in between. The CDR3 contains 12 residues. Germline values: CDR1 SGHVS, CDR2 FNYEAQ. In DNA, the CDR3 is TGTGCCAGCAGCTTAAATCGTGAAGAGCAGTTCTTC. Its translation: CASSLNREEQFF.

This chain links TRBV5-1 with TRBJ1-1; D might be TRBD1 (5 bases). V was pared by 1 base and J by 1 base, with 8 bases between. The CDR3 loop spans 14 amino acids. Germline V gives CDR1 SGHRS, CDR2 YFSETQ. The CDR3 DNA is TGCGCCAGCAGCTTGAATCAGGGGAACACTGAAGCTTTCTTT. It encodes CASSLNQGNTEAFF.

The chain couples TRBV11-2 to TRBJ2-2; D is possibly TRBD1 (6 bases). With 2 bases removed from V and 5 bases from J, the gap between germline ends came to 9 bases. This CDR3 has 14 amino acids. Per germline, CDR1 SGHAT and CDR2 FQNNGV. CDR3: CASSLIRGTGELFF. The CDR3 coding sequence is TGTGCCAGCAGCTTAATCAGGGGAACCGGGGAGCTGTTTTTT.

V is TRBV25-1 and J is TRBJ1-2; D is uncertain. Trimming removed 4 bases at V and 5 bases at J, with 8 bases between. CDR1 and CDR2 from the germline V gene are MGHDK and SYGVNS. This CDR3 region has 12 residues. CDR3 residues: CASSVSGYGYTF. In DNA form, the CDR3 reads TGTGCCAGCAGTGTCAGCGGTTATGGCTACACCTTC.

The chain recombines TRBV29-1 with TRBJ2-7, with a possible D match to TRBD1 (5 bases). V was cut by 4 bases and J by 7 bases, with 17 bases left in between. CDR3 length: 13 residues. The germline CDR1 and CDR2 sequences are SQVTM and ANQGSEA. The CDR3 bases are TGCAGCGTTGTTGACGATGGGGCCGTGGAGCAGTACTTC. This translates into CSVVDDGAVEQYF.

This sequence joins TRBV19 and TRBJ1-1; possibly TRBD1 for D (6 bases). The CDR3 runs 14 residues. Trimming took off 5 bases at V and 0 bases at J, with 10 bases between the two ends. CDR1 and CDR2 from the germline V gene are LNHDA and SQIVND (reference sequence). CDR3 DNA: TGTGCCAGTAGTGTCGACAGGATGAACACTGAAGCTTTCTTT. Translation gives CASSVDRMNTEAFF. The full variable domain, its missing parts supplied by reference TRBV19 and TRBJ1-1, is DGGITQSPKYLFRKEGQNVTLSCEQNLNHDAMYWYRQDPGQGLRLIYYSQIVNDFQKGDIAEGYSVSREKKESFPLTVTSAQKNPTAFYLCASSVDRMNTEAFFGQGTRLTVV.

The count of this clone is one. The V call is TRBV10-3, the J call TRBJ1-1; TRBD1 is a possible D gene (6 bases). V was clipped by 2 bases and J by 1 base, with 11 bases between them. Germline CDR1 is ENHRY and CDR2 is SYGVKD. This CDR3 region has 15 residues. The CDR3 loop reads CAISERGSKNTEAFF. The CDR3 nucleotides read TGTGCCATCAGTGAGAGGGGGAGTAAGAACACTGAAGCTTTCTTT.

The CDR3 spells CASSQFSEAFF. CDR3 coding DNA: TGTGCCAGCAGCCAATTTAGTGAAGCTTTCTTT. The chain carries TRBV14 and TRBJ1-1; no definite D call. The CDR3 contains 11 residues. In germline, CDR1 is SGHDN, CDR2 FVKESK. Trimming took 2 bases from V and 7 from J, leaving 5 bases between them.

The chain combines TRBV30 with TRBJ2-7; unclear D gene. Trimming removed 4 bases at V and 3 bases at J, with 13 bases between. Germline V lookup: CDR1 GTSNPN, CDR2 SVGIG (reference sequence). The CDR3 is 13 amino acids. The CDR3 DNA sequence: TGTGCCTGGATCGGAAAATTTATCTACGAGCAGTACTTC. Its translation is CAWIGKFIYEQYF.

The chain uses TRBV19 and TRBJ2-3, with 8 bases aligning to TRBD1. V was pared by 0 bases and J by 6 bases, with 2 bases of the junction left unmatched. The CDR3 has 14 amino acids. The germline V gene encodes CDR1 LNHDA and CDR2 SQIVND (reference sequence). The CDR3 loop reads CASSIDRQGDTQYF. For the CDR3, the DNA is TGTGCCAGTAGTATAGATCGACAGGGGGATACGCAGTATTTT.